What follows is one T cell receptor beta chain and its context. This clone was seen many times. The clone's antigen remains unknown. No base quality values were provided; no much bigger clone lies one nucleotide off. Read against the paper, the sample's time point label means: baseline before first vaccination. What the treatment or condition label conveys for this sample: meningococcal conjugate vaccine given as trial control. The vaccinee samples were drawn from two UK trials, COV001 and COV002, one of which was a single-blind randomized controlled phase 2/3 trial testing AZD1222 (ChAdOx1 nCoV-19) in healthy adults. For TCRbeta chain sequencing, PBMC samples from trial participants were taken at day 0 and at day 28 after the second dose. The CDR3 regions of human TCRbeta chains were analyzed by immunosequencing. In the authors' own workflow: Repertoire TCRs were matched against a reference library of SARS-CoV-2-specific TCRs generated with the MIRA antigen-specificity platform. Breadth meant the fraction of unique TCRs that were SARS-CoV-2-associated, whereas depth meant the fraction of total T cells that were SARS-CoV-2-associated. Using the MIRA data, each spike-specific TCR was assigned both to the spike region to which the TCR was reactive and to a CD4 or CD8 class. Log10-transformed breadth and depth values were compared by one-way ANOVA with Sidak's multiple comparisons tests. Imported from immuneACCESS, the table was reduced by TCRdb to in-frame sequences with V and J called. These copies leave out some clones; in studies compared against another copy, an unresolved V gene accounts for under half, and the cause of the remainder is not known. That table gives V, J and clone size, and the DNA gave D and trimming. Within this sample are around 160,000 clones, with 75% to 85% of them counted one time only. The ten largest clones represent around 4.3% of the sample.

These data belong to a study of T cell responses to AZD1222 COVID-19 vaccine (dated by TCRdb to the early 2020s). About the investigation overall: A total of around 240 trial participants underwent TCR sequencing, of whom 207 had received two doses of AZD1222 and 26 had received two doses of the MenACWY control vaccine. Trial participants were enrolled by age into subgroups of 18-55, 56-69 and 70-plus years, and about 150, 27 and 61 TCR-sequenced participants, respectively, were included in these subgroups.

General findings and caveats noted by the study authors: Conclusions about previously exposed vaccinees are limited, since just 5 or 6 AZD1222 recipients were seropositive for SARS-CoV-2 at baseline. In the small 56-69-year group, the increase in depth fell short of significance, most likely because of low power. Reportedly, almost half of the unique spike-specific TCRs recognized epitopes lying outside the regions that are mutated in the B.1.351 and B.1.1.7 variants. Participants were mostly white British, with more females than males. The authors suggested clonal diversity may have been underestimated. The vaccine-associated CD4 TCRs covered the entire spike protein, and the dominant responses fell in regions 160-218 and 743-854. No day 14 peak-response samples were available, so repertoires were characterized only after the peak T cell response. After two AZD1222 doses, spike-specific TCR breadth and depth were significantly higher than at day 0 and than in MenACWY recipients.

The specimen was peripheral blood, collected on day 0 of MenACWY control vaccination. This clonotype originated in an adult in good health.

CDR3 sequence: CATSDPPTGELFF. Here is the DNA: TGTGCCACCAGTGATCCCCCCACCGGGGAGCTGTTTTTT. The chain links TRBV24-1 with TRBJ2-2; no confident D gene assignment can be made. The germline V gene gives CDR1 as KGHDR and CDR2 as SFDVKD. Cut back by 3 bases and 4 bases, the V and J ends lie 5 bases apart. Including cysteine and phenylalanine, the CDR3 has 13 amino acids. The only DNA kept is the CDR3, 39 bases in frame from the first base.